This T cell receptor (beta chain) originates from a study of cytomegalovirus exposure and HLA in healthy donors. The study's findings and limits: CMV serostatus was the only recorded immune exposure for donors. Previously analyzed data showed that most TCR beta V segments were productive at a frequency of about 87% or about 30%.

As concerns this clone: What it binds is not known.

There are 14 residues in the CDR3. CDR1 is MGHDK, CDR2 SYGVNS, per germline. The V end lost 7 bases, the J end lost 8 bases, and 20 bases lay between the germline ends. Researchers ran the PCR with 60 Vbeta and 13 Jbeta primers. The data were produced by immunoSEQ multiplex PCR, yet TCRdb's version contains in-frame clones alone and is incomplete. The sample has more than 95,000 clones; about 10% are singletons. Healthy bone marrow donors made up the cohort. The chain combines TRBV25-1 with TRBJ1-2; TRBD1 might be the D (5 bases). Sequenced input: PBMCs. This TCR came from a woman under 30 in good health and CMV-seropositive. CDR3 coding DNA: TGTGCCAGCACCCCATCCGGGACTACAACCGGCTACACCTTC. This encodes CASTPSGTTTGYTF.